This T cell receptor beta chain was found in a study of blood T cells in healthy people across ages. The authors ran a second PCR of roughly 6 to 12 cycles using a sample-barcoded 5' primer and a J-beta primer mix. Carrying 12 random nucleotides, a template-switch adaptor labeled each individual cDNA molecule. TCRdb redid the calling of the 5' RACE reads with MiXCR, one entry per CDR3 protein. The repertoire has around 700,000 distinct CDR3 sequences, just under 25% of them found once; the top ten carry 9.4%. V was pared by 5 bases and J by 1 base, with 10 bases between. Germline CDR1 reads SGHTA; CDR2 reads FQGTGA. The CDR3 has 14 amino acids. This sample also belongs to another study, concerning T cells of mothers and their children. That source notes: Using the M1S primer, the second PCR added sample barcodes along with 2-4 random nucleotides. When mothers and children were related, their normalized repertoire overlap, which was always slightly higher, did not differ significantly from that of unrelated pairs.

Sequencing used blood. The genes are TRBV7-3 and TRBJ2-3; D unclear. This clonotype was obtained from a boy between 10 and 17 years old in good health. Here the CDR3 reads CASSPSAGTDTQYF. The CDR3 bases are TGTGCCAGCAGCCCATCGGCAGGCACAGATACGCAGTATTTT.